Shown below are 21 T cell receptor beta chains from a single sample sequenced in a study of T cell changes during pregnancy in multiple sclerosis. Produced via immunoSEQ multiplex PCR; TCRdb's table is partial and in-frame only. The profile covers 40,000 to 50,000 clones, with around four fifths appearing a single time and 0.64% taken by the ten largest. This sample comprised CD4+ T cells from peripheral blood mononuclear cells, obtained before pregnancy. The receptor set was obtained from a female donor with multiple sclerosis, enrolled in a pregnancy study.

This clone was seen once. The CDR3 region is CASRPGLAGQALWETQYF. As DNA, the CDR3 is TGTGCCAGCAGACCCGGACTAGCGGGGCAGGCCCTATGGGAGACCCAGTACTTC. The chain combines TRBV6-4 with TRBJ2-5; 12 nucleotides align to TRBD2. Germline CDR1 and CDR2: MRHNA and SNTAGT. The length of the CDR3 is 18 residues. J was trimmed by 5 bases and V by 6 bases; bases with no gene match: 16.

The genes are TRBV6-1 and TRBJ1-5; D is unclear. CDR3 length: 17 residues. The V gene lost 2 bases and the J gene lost 0 bases, with 14 bases spanning the gap. Looked up from germline, CDR1 is MNHNS and CDR2 is SASEGT. CDR3 in DNA: TGTGCCAGCAGTGAACCCGGAGCCGCTTATAGCAATCAGCCCCAGCATTTT. Amino acid sequence: CASSEPGAAYSNQPQHF.

The V call is TRBV19, the J call TRBJ1-2; D is unclear. This CDR3 is 15 amino acids long. Trimming shortened V by 0 bases and J by 4 bases, and 12 bases separated the two germline ends. CDR1 is LNHDA and CDR2 is SQIVND in the germline V gene (reference sequence). DNA for the CDR3: TGTGCCAGTAGTATAGAAGGCGGGAACTTCTATGGCTACACCTTC. This codes for CASSIEGGNFYGYTF.

This chain connects TRBV7-2 to TRBJ1-1; no reliable D call. CDR1 and CDR2 from the germline V gene are SGHTA and FQGNSA. The CDR3 runs 14 residues. Trimming pared 2 bases from V and 1 base from J, leaving 8 bases between. Here the CDR3 DNA reads TGTGCCAGCAGCTTACAGGATAGGAACACTGAAGCTTTCTTT. Amino acid sequence: CASSLQDRNTEAFF.

This clone has only a few counts. The chain uses TRBV4-1 and TRBJ2-5, with TRBD2 matching 8 bases. CDR3 length: 16 residues. The ends lost 4 bases at V and 2 bases at J; junction bases unmatched: 9. Germline assignment: CDR1 MGHRA and CDR2 YSYEKL. The CDR3 coding sequence is TGCGCCAGCAGCCCAGGCCAAACTAGCGGACAAGAGACCCAGTACTTC. The encoded protein is CASSPGQTSGQETQYF.

The chain combines TRBV19 with TRBJ2-2; maybe TRBD1 (6 bases). CDR3 size: 15 residues. Germline loops: CDR1 LNHDA, CDR2 SQIVND (reference sequence). V was clipped by 4 bases and J by 4 bases, with 13 bases between them. The CDR3 spells CASSNRVPGTGELFF. The CDR3 DNA follows: TGTGCCAGTAGTAACAGGGTCCCCGGCACCGGGGAGCTGTTTTTT.

The CDR3, as DNA: TGCGCCAGCGGACCCGACAGGGCTTACGAGCAGTACTTC. It specifies CASGPDRAYEQYF. J is TRBJ2-7 and V is TRBV5-1; 7 bases line up with TRBD1. Germline V gives CDR1 SGHRS, CDR2 YFSETQ. The V and J ends lost 7 bases and 4 bases, in that order; junction bases with no gene match: 8. CDR3 length equals 13 residues.

The genes are TRBV4-2 and TRBJ1-1; D possibly corresponds to TRBD1 (5 bases). The CDR3 length is 17 residues. Germline V CDR1 and CDR2: LGHNA, YNFKEQ. Trimming pared 0 bases from V and 1 base from J, leaving 15 bases between. The CDR3 bases are TGTGCCAGCAGCCAAGAGGCGACAGCGCAATCGAACACTGAAGCTTTCTTT. Translation gives CASSQEATAQSNTEAFF.

This clone is labeled as medium-sized. This rearrangement joins TRBV2 to TRBJ1-6; 8 nucleotides align to TRBD1. The germline V gene encodes CDR1 SNHLY and CDR2 FYNNEI. The CDR3 contains 16 residues. Trimming at V came to 7 bases and at J to 7 bases, leaving 12 bases not matched to a gene. CDR3 DNA sequence: TGTGCCAGCAAGCCAGGGGGCTCAGGACGAAATTCACCCCTCCACTTT. It is translated as CASKPGGSGRNSPLHF.

The rearrangement links TRBV11-2 to TRBJ2-5, with D uncertain. Trimming pared 1 base from V and 5 bases from J, leaving 5 bases between. The CDR3 consists of 12 residues. Germline CDR1 reads SGHAT; CDR2 reads FQNNGV. The CDR3 protein is CASSLARETQYF. The CDR3 DNA reads TGTGCCAGCAGCTTAGCCCGGGAGACCCAGTACTTC. The variable domain in full, with the rest retrieved from reference TRBV11-2 and TRBJ2-5, is EAGVAQSPRYKIIEKRQSVAFWCNPISGHATLYWYQQILGQGPKLLIQFQNNGVVDDSQLPKDRFSAERLKGVDSTLKIQPAKLEDSAVYLCASSLARETQYFGPGTRLLVL.

This clone was seen more than once but under ten times. The rearrangement links TRBV18 to TRBJ2-7; no firm D call. The ends were cut back, 0 bases at V and 5 bases at J, with 11 bases in the middle. CDR3 size: 14 residues. The germline CDR1 and CDR2 sequences are KGHSH and LQKENI. CDR3 region: CASSPPVQIHEQYF. The CDR3 DNA reads as TGTGCCAGCTCACCACCGGTACAGATCCACGAGCAGTACTTC.

The chain is built from TRBV30 and TRBJ2-1; D is possibly TRBD2 (5 bases). V lost 0 bases, J lost 5 bases, and 14 bases lay in between. There are 15 residues in the CDR3. Germline CDR1 is GTSNPN and CDR2 is SVGIG (reference sequence). This CDR3 is CAWSVLRDPNNEQFF. The CDR3, as DNA: TGTGCCTGGAGTGTATTACGGGATCCGAACAATGAGCAGTTCTTC.

This rearrangement joins TRBV30 to TRBJ2-1, with TRBD1 as a possible D gene (6 bases). The V gene's germline CDR1 is GTSNPN and CDR2 SVGIG (reference sequence). V was cut by 1 base and J by 4 bases, with 14 bases left in between. The CDR3 totals 15 residues. CDR3 DNA sequence: TGTGCCTGGAGTGAGCAGGGGTCGATGTACAATGAGCAGTTCTTC. Protein product: CAWSEQGSMYNEQFF.

V is TRBV7-7 and J is TRBJ2-2; D is perhaps TRBD1 (6 bases). The CDR3 loop spans 15 amino acids. V was shortened by 5 bases and J by 0 bases, with 10 bases between the two germline ends. Germline lookup yields CDR1 SSHAT and CDR2 FNYEAQ (reference sequence). The CDR3 bases are TGTGCCAGCAGCGTACAGGGTCCGAACACCGGGGAGCTGTTTTTT. This translates into CASSVQGPNTGELFF.

The gene calls are TRBV19 and TRBJ2-7; perhaps TRBD2 as D (6 bases). The CDR3 totals 13 residues. Trimming took 7 bases from V and 7 from J, leaving 17 bases between them. Per germline, CDR1 LNHDA and CDR2 SQIVND (reference sequence). This CDR3 is CASTDGGTREQYF. As DNA, the CDR3 is TGTGCCAGTACGGATGGGGGGACGAGGGAGCAGTACTTC.

The chain joins TRBV11-2 to TRBJ2-1; TRBD2 matches at 7 bases. Germline V gene lookup returns CDR1 SGHAT and CDR2 FQNNGV. This CDR3 is 15 amino acids long. V was pared by 2 bases and J by 6 bases, with 7 bases of the junction left unmatched. This chain's CDR3 is CASSLLAGAPNEQFF. Written as DNA, the CDR3 is TGTGCCAGCAGCTTATTGGCGGGAGCTCCCAATGAGCAGTTCTTC.

J is TRBJ2-2 and V is TRBV27; TRBD1 might be the D (6 bases). The CDR3 extends over 14 amino acids. From germline, CDR1 is MNHEY and CDR2 SMNVEV (reference sequence). V lost 2 bases and J lost 6, with 10 bases in between. CDR3 DNA: TGTGCCAGCAGTTTAAAATCAGGGGCCGGGGAGCTGTTTTTT. Its translation: CASSLKSGAGELFF.

This clone showed up just once. The rearrangement links TRBV5-8 to TRBJ1-1; TRBD1 is a possible D gene (6 bases). V was trimmed by 0 bases and J by 5 bases, leaving 11 bases between them. Germline CDR1 reads SGHTS; CDR2 reads YDEGEE. The CDR3 sequence is 14 residues long. CDR3 amino acids: CASSLDRAVTEAFF. In nucleotides, the CDR3 is TGTGCCAGCAGCTTGGACAGGGCGGTGACTGAAGCTTTCTTT.

The V gene is TRBV19, the J gene TRBJ2-3; no clear D. The V end was cut by 6 bases, the J end by 0 bases, with 7 bases between. There are 13 residues in the CDR3. Germline-derived CDR1 and CDR2 are LNHDA and SQIVND (reference sequence). The CDR3 protein is CASRRASTDTQYF. As DNA, the CDR3 is TGTGCCAGTAGGCGCGCGAGCACAGATACGCAGTATTTT.

The chain employs TRBV30 and TRBJ1-6, with 10 positions matching TRBD1. In germline, CDR1 is GTSNPN, CDR2 SVGIG (reference sequence). This CDR3 has 17 residues. V dropped 1 base and J dropped 0; count of bases not matched to a gene: 3. The CDR3 is CAWSADRGFSYNSPLHF. The CDR3 DNA reads as TGTGCCTGGAGTGCGGACAGGGGGTTCTCCTATAATTCACCCCTCCACTTT.

The rearrangement links TRBV5-1 to TRBJ1-1; D not resolved. This CDR3 contains 13 residues. V dropped 3 bases and J dropped 6 bases, with 12 bases sitting between them. The germline V gene encodes CDR1 SGHRS and CDR2 YFSETQ. The DNA of the CDR3 is TGCGCCAGCAGCTCCCCCCAGTGGCCTGAAGCTTTCTTT. This translates into CASSSPQWPEAFF.